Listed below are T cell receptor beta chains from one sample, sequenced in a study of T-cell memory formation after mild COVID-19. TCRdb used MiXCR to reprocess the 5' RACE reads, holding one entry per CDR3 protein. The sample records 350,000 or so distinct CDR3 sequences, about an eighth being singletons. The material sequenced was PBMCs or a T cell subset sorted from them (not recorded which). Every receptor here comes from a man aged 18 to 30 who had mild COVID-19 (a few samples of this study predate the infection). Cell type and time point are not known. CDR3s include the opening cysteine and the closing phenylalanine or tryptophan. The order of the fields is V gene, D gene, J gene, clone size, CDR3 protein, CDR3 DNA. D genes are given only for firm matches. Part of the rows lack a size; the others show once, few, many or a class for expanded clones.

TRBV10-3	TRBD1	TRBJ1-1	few	CAIGTTGGTEAFF	TGTGCCATCGGCACTACAGGGGGGACTGAAGCTTTCTTT
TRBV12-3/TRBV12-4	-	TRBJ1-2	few	CASSFKPAGYTF	TGTGCCAGCAGTTTTAAACCAGCCGGCTACACCTTC
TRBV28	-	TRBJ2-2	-	CASSFYPRELFF	TGTGCCAGCAGTTTTTACCCTCGGGAGCTGTTTTTT
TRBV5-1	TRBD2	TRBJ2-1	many	CASSSPGLATNEQFF	TGCGCCAGCAGCTCGCCGGGACTAGCGACGAATGAGCAGTTCTTC
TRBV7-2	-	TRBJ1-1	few	CASTLGGTEAFF	TGTGCCAGCACCTTAGGGGGGACTGAAGCTTTCTTT
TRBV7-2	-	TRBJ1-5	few	CASSLVEGNQPQHF	TGTGCCAGCAGCTTGGTTGAGGGCAATCAGCCCCAGCATTTT
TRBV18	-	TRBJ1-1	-	CASSPPGTYTEAFF	TGTGCCAGCTCACCACCCGGGACTTACACTGAAGCTTTCTTT
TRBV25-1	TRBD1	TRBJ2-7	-	CASSEGDRSYEQYF	TGTGCCAGCAGTGAAGGGGACAGGTCCTACGAGCAGTACTTC
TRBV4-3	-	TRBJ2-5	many	CASSLKGGVETQYF	TGCGCCAGCAGCCTAAAGGGGGGGGTAGAGACCCAGTACTTC
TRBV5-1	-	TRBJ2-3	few	CASSLEGTLTSTDTQYF	TGCGCCAGCAGCTTGGAAGGGACGCTAACTAGCACAGATACGCAGTATTTT
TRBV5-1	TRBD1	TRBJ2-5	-	CASSSGQAEGQTQYF	TGCGCCAGCAGCTCGGGACAGGCCGAAGGACAGACCCAGTACTTC
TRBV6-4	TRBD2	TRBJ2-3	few	CASSVLAGGNTQYF	TGTGCCAGCAGTGTCCTAGCGGGGGGCAATACGCAGTATTTT
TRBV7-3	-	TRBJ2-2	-	CASSLTGGVDTGELFF	TGTGCCAGCAGCTTAACCGGGGGCGTCGACACCGGGGAGCTGTTTTTT
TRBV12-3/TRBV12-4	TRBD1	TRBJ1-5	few	CASSLVRGRGQPQHF	TGTGCCAGCAGTTTAGTCAGGGGGCGAGGACAGCCCCAGCATTTT
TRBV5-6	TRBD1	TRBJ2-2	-	CASSLTSGTGATGELFF	TGTGCCAGCAGCTTAACTTCCGGGACAGGGGCCACCGGGGAGCTGTTTTTT
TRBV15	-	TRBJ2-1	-	CATSRVVSAGRYNEQFF	TGTGCCACCAGCAGAGTGGTGTCAGCCGGTAGGTACAATGAGCAGTTCTTC
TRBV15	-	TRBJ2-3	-	CATSRDSTDTQYF	TGTGCCACCAGCAGAGACAGCACAGATACGCAGTATTTT
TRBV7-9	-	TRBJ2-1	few	CASSLGGAQNNEQFF	TGTGCCAGCAGCTTAGGGGGGGCGCAAAACAATGAGCAGTTCTTC
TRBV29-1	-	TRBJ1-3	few	CSVQGGVGNTIYF	TGCAGCGTTCAAGGCGGGGTAGGAAACACCATATATTTT
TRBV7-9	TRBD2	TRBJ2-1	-	CASSFTSEIYGNEQFF	TGTGCCAGCAGCTTTACTAGCGAAATATATGGTAATGAGCAGTTCTTC
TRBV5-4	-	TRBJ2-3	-	CASSLDSGATDTQYF	TGTGCCAGCAGCTTGGACTCGGGGGCCACAGATACGCAGTATTTT
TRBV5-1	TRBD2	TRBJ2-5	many	CASSLIPAGQETQYF	TGCGCCAGCAGCTTGATTCCAGCGGGGCAAGAGACCCAGTACTTC
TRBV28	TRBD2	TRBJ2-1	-	CASSLLSGEAYNEQFF	TGTGCCAGCAGCTTACTTAGCGGGGAGGCCTACAATGAGCAGTTCTTC
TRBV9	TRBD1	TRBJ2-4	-	CASSALTGGENIQYF	TGTGCCAGCAGCGCCCTGACAGGGGGGGAGAACATTCAGTACTTC
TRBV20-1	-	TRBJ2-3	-	CSASERISTDTQYF	TGCAGTGCTAGTGAGCGGATTAGCACAGATACGCAGTATTTT
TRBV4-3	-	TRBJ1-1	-	CASSQGATRPTEAFF	TGCGCCAGCAGCCAGGGGGCTACGCGCCCCACTGAAGCTTTCTTT